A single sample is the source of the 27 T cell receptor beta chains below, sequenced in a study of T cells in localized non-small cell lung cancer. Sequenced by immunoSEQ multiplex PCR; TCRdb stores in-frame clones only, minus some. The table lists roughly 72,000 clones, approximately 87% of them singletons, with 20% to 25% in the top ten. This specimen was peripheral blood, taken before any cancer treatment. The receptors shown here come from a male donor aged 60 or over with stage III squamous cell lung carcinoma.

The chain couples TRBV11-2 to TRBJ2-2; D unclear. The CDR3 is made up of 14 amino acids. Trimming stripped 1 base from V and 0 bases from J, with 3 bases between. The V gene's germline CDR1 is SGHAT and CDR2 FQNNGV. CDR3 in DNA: TGTGCCAGCAGCTTAGCACCGAACACCGGGGAGCTGTTTTTT. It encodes CASSLAPNTGELFF.

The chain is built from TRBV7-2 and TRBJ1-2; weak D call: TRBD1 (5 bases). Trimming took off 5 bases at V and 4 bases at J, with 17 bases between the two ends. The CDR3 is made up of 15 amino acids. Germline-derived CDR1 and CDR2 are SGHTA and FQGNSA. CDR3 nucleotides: TGTGCCAGCAGCCCCGGGTGGGGCGGCGGCTATGGCTACACCTTC. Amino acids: CASSPGWGGGYGYTF.

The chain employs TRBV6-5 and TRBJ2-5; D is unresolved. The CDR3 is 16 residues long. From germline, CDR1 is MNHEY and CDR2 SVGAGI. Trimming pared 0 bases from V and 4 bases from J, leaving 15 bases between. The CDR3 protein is CASSYSAGIFLETQYF. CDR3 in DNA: TGTGCCAGCAGTTACTCGGCTGGGATATTTCTAGAGACCCAGTACTTC.

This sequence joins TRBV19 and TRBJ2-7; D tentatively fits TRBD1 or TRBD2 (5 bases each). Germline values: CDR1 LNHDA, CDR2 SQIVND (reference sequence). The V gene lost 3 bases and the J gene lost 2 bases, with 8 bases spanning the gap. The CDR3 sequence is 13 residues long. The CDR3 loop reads CASSMGPTYEQYF. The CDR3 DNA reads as TGTGCCAGTAGTATGGGACCCACCTACGAGCAGTACTTC.

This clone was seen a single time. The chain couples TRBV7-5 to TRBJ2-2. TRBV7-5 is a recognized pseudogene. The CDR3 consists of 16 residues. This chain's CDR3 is CARSSRAARTTGELFF. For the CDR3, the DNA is TGTGCCAGAAGCTCCCGGGCAGCAAGAACCACCGGGGAGCTGTTTTTT.

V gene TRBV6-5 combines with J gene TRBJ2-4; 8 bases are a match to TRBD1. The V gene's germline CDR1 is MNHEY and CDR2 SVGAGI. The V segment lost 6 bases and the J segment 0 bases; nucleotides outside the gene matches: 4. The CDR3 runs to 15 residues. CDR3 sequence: CASRPGGAAKNIQYF. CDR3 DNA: TGTGCCAGCAGACCAGGGGGCGCAGCCAAAAACATTCAGTACTTC.

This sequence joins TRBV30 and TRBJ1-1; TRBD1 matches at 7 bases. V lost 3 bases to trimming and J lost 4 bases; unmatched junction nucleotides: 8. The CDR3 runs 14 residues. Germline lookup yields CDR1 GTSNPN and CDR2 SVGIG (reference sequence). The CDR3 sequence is CAWSRKSGGTEAFF. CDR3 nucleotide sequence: TGTGCCTGGAGCCGGAAATCAGGGGGCACTGAAGCTTTCTTT.

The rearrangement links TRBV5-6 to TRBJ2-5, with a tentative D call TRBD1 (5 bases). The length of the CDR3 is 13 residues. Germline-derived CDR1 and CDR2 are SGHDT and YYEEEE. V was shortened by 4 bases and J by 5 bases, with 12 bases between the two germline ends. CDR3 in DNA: TGTGCCAGCAGCCGACAGTGGCCCGAGACCCAGTACTTC. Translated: CASSRQWPETQYF. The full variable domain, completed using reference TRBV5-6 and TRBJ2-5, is DAGVTQSPTHLIKTRGQQVTLRCSPKSGHDTVSWYQQALGQGPQFIFQYYEEEERQRGNFPDRFSGHQFPNYSSELNVNALLLGDSALYLCASSRQWPETQYFGPGTRLLVL.

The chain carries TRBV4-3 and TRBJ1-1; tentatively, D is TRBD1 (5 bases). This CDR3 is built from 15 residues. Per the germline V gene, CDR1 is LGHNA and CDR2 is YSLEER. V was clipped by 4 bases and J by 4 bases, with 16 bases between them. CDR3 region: CASSLHQGYSTEAFF. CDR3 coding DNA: TGCGCCAGCAGCCTCCATCAGGGATACTCCACTGAAGCTTTCTTT.

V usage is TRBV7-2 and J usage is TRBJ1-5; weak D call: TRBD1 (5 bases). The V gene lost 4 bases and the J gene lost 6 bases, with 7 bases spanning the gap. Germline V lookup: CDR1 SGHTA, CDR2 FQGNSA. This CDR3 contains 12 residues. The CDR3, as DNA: TGTGCCAGCAGCTCGCAGGGTCAGCCCCAGCATTTT. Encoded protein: CASSSQGQPQHF.

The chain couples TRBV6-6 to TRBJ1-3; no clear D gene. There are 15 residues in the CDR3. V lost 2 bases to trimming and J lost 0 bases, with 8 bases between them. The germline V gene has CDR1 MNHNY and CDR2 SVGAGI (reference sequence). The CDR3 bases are TGTGCCAGCAGTTACGGTGGATACTCTGGAAACACCATATATTTT. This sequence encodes CASSYGGYSGNTIYF.

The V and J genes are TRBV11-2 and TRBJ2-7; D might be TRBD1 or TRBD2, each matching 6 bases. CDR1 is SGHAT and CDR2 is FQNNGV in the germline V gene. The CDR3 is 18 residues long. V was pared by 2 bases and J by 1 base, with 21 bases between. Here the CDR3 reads CASSLFRIGGFRSYEQYV. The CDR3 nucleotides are TGTGCCAGCAGCTTATTCCGAATCGGGGGCTTTAGGTCCTACGAGCAGTACGTC.

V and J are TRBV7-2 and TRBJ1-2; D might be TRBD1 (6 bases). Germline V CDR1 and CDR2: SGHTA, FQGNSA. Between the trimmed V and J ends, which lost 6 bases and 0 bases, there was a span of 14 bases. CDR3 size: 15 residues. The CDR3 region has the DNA TGTGCCAGCAGGCGTACAGGGCCGACTAACTATGGCTACACCTTC. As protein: CASRRTGPTNYGYTF. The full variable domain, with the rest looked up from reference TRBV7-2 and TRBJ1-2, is GAGVSQSPSNKVTEKGKDVELRCDPISGHTALYWYRQSLGQGLEFLIYFQGNSAPDKSGLPSDRFSAERTGGSVSTLTIQRTQQEDSAVYLCASRRTGPTNYGYTFGSGTRLTVV.

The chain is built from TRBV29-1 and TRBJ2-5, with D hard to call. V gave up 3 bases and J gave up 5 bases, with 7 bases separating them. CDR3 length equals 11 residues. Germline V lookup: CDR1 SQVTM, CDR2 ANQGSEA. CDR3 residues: CSVEEGETQYF. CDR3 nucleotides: TGCAGCGTTGAGGAAGGGGAGACCCAGTACTTC.

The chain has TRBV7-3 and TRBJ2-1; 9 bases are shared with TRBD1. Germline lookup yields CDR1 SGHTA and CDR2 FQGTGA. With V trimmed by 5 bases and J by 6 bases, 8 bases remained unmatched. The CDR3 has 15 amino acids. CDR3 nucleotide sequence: TGTGCCAGCAGCCAAAGGGGACAGGGAGGCAATGAGCAGTTCTTC. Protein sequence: CASSQRGQGGNEQFF.

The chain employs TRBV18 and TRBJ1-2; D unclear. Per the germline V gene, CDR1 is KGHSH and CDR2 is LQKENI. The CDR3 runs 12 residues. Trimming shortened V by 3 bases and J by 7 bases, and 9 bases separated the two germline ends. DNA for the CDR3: TGTGCCAGCTCACCGGGTTCGTCTGGCTACACCTTC. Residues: CASSPGSSGYTF.

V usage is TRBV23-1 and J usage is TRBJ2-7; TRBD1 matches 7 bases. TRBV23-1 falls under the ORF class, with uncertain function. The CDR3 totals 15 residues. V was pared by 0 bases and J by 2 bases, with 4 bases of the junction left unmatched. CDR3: CASSQSGQGAYEQYV. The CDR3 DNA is TGCGCCAGCAGTCAATCGGGGCAGGGGGCCTACGAGCAGTACGTC.

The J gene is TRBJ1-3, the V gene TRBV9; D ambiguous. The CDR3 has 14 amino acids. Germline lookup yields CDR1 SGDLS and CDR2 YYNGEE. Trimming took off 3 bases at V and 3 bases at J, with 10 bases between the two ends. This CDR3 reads CASSAASVGNTIYF. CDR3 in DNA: TGTGCCAGCAGCGCTGCCTCCGTTGGAAACACCATATATTTT.

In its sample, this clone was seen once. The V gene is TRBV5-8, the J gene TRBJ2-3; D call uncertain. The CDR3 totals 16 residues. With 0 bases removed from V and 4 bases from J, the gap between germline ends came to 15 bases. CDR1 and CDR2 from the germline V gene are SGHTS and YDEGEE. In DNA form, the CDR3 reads TGTGCCAGCAGCTTGGCACTAACGTTAAGGGCAGATACGCAGTATTTT. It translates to CASSLALTLRADTQYF.

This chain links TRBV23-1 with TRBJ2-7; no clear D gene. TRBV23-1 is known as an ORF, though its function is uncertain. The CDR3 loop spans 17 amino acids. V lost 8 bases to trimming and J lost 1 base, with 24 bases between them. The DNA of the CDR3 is TGCGCCAGCGGCCCCCCCATCAGGCGGCCTCCTTCCTACGAGCAGTACGTC. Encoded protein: CASGPPIRRPPSYEQYV.

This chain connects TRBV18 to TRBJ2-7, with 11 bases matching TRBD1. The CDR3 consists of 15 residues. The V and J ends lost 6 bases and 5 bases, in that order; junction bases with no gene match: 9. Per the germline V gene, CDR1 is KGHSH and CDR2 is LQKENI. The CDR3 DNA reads TGTGCCAGCTCGGGGGACAGGGGGTTCCCCCACGAGCAGTACTTC. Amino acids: CASSGDRGFPHEQYF.

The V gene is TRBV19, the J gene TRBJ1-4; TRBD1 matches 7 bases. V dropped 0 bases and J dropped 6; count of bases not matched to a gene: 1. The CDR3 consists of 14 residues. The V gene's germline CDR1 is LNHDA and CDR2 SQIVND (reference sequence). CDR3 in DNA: TGTGCCAGTAGTATAGACAGGGGGGATGAAAAACTGTTTTTT. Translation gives CASSIDRGDEKLFF.

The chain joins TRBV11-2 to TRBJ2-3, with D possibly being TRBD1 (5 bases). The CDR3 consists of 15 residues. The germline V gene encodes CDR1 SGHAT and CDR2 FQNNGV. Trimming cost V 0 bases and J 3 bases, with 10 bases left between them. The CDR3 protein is CASSLEAGKTDTQYF. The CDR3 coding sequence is TGTGCCAGCAGCTTAGAGGCAGGGAAGACAGATACGCAGTATTTT.

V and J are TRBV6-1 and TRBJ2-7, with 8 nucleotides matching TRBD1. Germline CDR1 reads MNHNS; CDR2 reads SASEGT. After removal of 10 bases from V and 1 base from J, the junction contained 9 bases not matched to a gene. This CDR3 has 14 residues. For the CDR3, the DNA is TGTGCCACCACCCTTGGACAGGGATCCTACGAGCAGTACTTC. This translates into CATTLGQGSYEQYF.

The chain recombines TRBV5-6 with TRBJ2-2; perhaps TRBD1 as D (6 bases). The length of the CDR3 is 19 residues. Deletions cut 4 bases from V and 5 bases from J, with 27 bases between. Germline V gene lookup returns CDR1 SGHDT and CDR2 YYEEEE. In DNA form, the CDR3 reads TGTGCCAGCAGCCCCTCCCCCGGGACAACAAAAGGGGTTACCGGGGAGCTGTTTTTT. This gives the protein CASSPSPGTTKGVTGELFF. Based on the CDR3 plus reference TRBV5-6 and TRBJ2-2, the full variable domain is DAGVTQSPTHLIKTRGQQVTLRCSPKSGHDTVSWYQQALGQGPQFIFQYYEEEERQRGNFPDRFSGHQFPNYSSELNVNALLLGDSALYLCASSPSPGTTKGVTGELFFGEGSRLTVL.

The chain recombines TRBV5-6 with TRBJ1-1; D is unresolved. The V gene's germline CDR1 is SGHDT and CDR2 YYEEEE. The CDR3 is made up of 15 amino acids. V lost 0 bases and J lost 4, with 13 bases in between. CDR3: CASSLGRERGTEAFF. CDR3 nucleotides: TGTGCCAGCAGCTTGGGGCGGGAAAGAGGCACTGAAGCTTTCTTT.

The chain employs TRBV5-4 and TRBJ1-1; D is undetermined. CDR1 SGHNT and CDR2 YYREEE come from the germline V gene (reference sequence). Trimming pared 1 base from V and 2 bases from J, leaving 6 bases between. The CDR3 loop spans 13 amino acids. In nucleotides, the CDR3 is TGTGCCAGCAGCTTGTTGTCAAACACTGAAGCTTTCTTT. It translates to CASSLLSNTEAFF.